This TCR beta chain came from a study of blood T cell repertoires in COVID-19. V was pared by 5 bases and J by 1 base, with 17 bases between. CDR1 is LNHDA, CDR2 SQIVND, per germline (reference sequence). The CDR3 is made up of 16 amino acids. Per the authors' pipeline: Amplified reference gene primers provided the basis for estimating nucleated cell counts. This table comes from immunoSEQ multiplex PCR, and its TCRdb copy is limited to in-frame clones, with some not included. V, J and clone size are taken as reported in that table, and D and trimming were inferred from the DNA itself. Of some 210,000 clones listed, 75% to 90% are singletons.

The receptor's source is a woman aged 40-49 years with acute or convalescent COVID-19. The specimen sequenced was peripheral blood. The chain carries TRBV19 and TRBJ1-2; D is unclear. CDR3 nucleotides: TGTGCCAGTAGTCGGTTCTCACTCAACCTTAACTATGGCTACACCTTC. It encodes CASSRFSLNLNYGYTF.